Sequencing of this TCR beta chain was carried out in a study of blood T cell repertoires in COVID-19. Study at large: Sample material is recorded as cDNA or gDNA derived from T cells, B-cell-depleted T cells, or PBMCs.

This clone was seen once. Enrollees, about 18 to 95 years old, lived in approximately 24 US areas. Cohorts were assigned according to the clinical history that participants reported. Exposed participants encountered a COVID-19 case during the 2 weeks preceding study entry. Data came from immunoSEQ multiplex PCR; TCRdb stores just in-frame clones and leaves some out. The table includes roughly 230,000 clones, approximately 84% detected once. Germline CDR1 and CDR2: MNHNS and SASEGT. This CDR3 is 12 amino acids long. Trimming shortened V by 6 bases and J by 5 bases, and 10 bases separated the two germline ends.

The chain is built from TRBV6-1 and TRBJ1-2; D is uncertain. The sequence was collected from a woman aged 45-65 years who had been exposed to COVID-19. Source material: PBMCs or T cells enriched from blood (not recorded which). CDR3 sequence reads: CASSNGDYGYTF. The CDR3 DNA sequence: TGTGCCAGCAGCAACGGGGATTATGGCTACACCTTC.